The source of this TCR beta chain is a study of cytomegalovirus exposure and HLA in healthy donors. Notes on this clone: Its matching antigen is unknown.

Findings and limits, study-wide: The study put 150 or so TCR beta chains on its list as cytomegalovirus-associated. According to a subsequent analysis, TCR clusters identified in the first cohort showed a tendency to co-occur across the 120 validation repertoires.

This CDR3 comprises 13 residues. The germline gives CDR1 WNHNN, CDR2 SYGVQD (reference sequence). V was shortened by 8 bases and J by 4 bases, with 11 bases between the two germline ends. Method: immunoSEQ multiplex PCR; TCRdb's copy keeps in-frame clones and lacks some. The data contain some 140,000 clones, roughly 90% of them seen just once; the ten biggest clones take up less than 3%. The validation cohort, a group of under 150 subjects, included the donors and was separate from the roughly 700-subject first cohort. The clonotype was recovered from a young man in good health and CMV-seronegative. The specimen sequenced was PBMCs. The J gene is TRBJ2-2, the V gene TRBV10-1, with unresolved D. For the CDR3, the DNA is TGCGCCAGCGGCAGTACGGGCACCGGGGAGCTGTTTTTT. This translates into CASGSTGTGELFF.